This entry lists 26 T cell receptor beta chains sequenced from one sample in a study of blood T cell repertoires in COVID-19. Sequencing used immunoSEQ multiplex PCR; TCRdb keeps in-frame clones, though not all of them. Among around 110,000 clones listed, roughly four fifths were seen once. The sample taken for sequencing was peripheral blood. All receptors derive from a man older than 75 with COVID-19, enrolled during active disease.

The rearrangement uses TRBV6-6 and TRBJ2-3; 7 bases agree with TRBD1. Germline values: CDR1 MNHNY, CDR2 SVGAGI (reference sequence). With V trimmed by 2 bases and J by 6 bases, 11 bases remained unmatched. The CDR3 consists of 16 residues. CDR3 sequence reads: CASSYPFDRAQDTQYF. The CDR3, as DNA: TGTGCCAGCAGTTACCCCTTTGACAGGGCCCAGGATACGCAGTATTTT.

The chain recombines TRBV6-5 with TRBJ2-7; 9 bases fit TRBD1. V lost 6 bases, J lost 6 bases, and 6 bases stayed unmatched. The CDR3 spans 13 residues. In germline, CDR1 is MNHEY, CDR2 SVGAGI. In DNA form, the CDR3 reads TGTGCCAGCAGATGGGACAGGGCATCCGAGCAGTACTTC. Protein: CASRWDRASEQYF.

The CDR3 coding sequence is TGTGCCAGCTCACCACAGCTAGCGGGGGAACTAGCCAAAAACATTCAGTACTTC. Its translation is CASSPQLAGELAKNIQYF. V and J are TRBV18 and TRBJ2-4, with 10 bases fitting TRBD2. The CDR3 totals 18 residues. V lost 1 base, J lost 0 bases, and 6 bases stayed unmatched. The germline CDR1 and CDR2 sequences are KGHSH and LQKENI.

V and J are TRBV12-3 or TRBV12-4 and TRBJ2-7, with D possibly matching TRBD1 (6 bases). This CDR3 has 12 residues. Trimming shortened V by 4 bases and J by 7 bases, and 11 bases separated the two germline ends. CDR3 loop: CASSSDSLEQYF. CDR3 coding DNA: TGTGCCAGCAGTTCGGACAGTTTAGAGCAGTACTTC.

Only one count was recorded for this clone. This CDR3 is CASPRGQGPLGNEKLFF. Here the CDR3 DNA reads TGCGCCAGCCCCAGGGGTCAGGGGCCACTTGGGAACGAAAAACTGTTTTTT. The V and J genes are TRBV5-1 and TRBJ1-4; TRBD1 is a possible D gene (6 bases). Trimming took off 7 bases at V and 8 bases at J, with 27 bases between the two ends. The CDR3 totals 17 residues. Germline-derived CDR1 and CDR2 are SGHRS and YFSETQ.

The V and J genes are TRBV19 and TRBJ1-5, with 8 bases fitting TRBD1. J gave up 7 bases and V 8 bases, and 7 bases lay outside the gene matches. The germline V gene encodes CDR1 LNHDA and CDR2 SQIVND (reference sequence). The CDR3 sequence is 13 residues long. The chain's CDR3 is CASQDRVNQPQHF. The CDR3 coding sequence is TGTGCCAGTCAGGACAGGGTCAACCAGCCCCAGCATTTT.

The rearrangement joins TRBV28 to TRBJ2-1; 7 positions match TRBD2. The V and J ends lost 5 bases and 3 bases, in that order; junction bases with no gene match: 1. Germline CDR1 is MDHEN and CDR2 is SYDVKM. CDR3 length equals 13 residues. Here the CDR3 reads CASSRGGYNEQFF. CDR3 in DNA: TGTGCCAGCAGTCGCGGGGGCTACAATGAGCAGTTCTTC.

This clone was found once. This chain connects TRBV6-1 to TRBJ2-7; TRBD1 might be the D (5 bases). The CDR3 totals 14 residues. The germline gives CDR1 MNHNS, CDR2 SASEGT. Trimming took off 2 bases at V and 2 bases at J, with 10 bases between the two ends. CDR3 sequence (DNA): TGTGCCAGCAGTGAAAGTCAGGGCACCTACGAGCAGTACTTC. Encoded protein: CASSESQGTYEQYF.

The V gene is TRBV29-1, the J gene TRBJ2-1, with 7 bases that match TRBD2. The V and J ends lost 0 bases and 14 bases, in that order; junction bases with no gene match: 7. The V gene's germline CDR1 is SQVTM and CDR2 ANQGSEA. There are 12 residues in the CDR3. The DNA of the CDR3 is TGCAGCGTTGAAGAGGGAGGAACTAGCGAGTTCTTC. Its translation: CSVEEGGTSEFF.

This chain connects TRBV10-3 to TRBJ1-5; D is perhaps TRBD1 (6 bases). The CDR3 extends over 14 amino acids. Germline CDR1 reads ENHRY; CDR2 reads SYGVKD. V was pared by 4 bases and J by 7 bases, with 14 bases between. This chain's CDR3 is CAISGEGGRQPQHF. The CDR3 DNA is TGTGCCATCAGTGGGGAGGGGGGCCGGCAGCCCCAGCATTTT.

CDR3 sequence (DNA): TGCGCCAGCTCGATGCAGGGGGCCGGAACTGAAGCTTTCTTT. Translating it yields CASSMQGAGTEAFF. V gene TRBV5-1 combines with J gene TRBJ1-1, with TRBD1 matching 8 bases. CDR1 and CDR2 from the germline V gene are SGHRS and YFSETQ. J gave up 5 bases and V 7 bases, and 10 bases lay outside the gene matches. The CDR3 covers 14 residues. The whole variable domain, filled in from reference TRBV5-1 and TRBJ1-1, reads KAGVTQTPRYLIKTRGQQVTLSCSPISGHRSVSWYQQTPGQGLQFLFEYFSETQRNKGNFPGRFSGRQFSNSRSEMNVSTLELGDSALYLCASSMQGAGTEAFFGQGTRLTVV.

The chain employs TRBV7-9 and TRBJ2-1; D is possibly TRBD1 (5 bases). V lost 4 bases, J lost 0 bases, and 10 bases lay in between. CDR3 length: 15 residues. CDR1 is SEHNR and CDR2 is FQNEAQ in the germline V gene (reference sequence). The CDR3 DNA reads TGTGCCAGCAGCTCTTACAGGAGCTCCTACAATGAGCAGTTCTTC. This codes for CASSSYRSSYNEQFF.

This clone was counted between two and nine times. The chain employs TRBV11-2 and TRBJ2-1; 14 bases fit TRBD2. Germline V gene sequence: CDR1 SGHAT, CDR2 FQNNGV. CDR3 length equals 14 residues. With 5 bases clipped from V and 8 bases from J, the junction kept 2 bases outside the gene matches. The CDR3 bases are TGTGCCAGCAGCGGGACTAGCGGGAGCGATGAGCAGTTCTTC. Encoded protein: CASSGTSGSDEQFF. The full variable domain, rest sourced from reference TRBV11-2 and TRBJ2-1, is EAGVAQSPRYKIIEKRQSVAFWCNPISGHATLYWYQQILGQGPKLLIQFQNNGVVDDSQLPKDRFSAERLKGVDSTLKIQPAKLEDSAVYLCASSGTSGSDEQFFGPGTRLTVL.

V usage is TRBV5-8 and J usage is TRBJ1-2, with a tentative D call TRBD1 (5 bases). Germline CDR1 and CDR2: SGHTS and YDEGEE. The V and J ends lost 2 bases and 0 bases respectively, with 11 bases between them. The CDR3 totals 15 residues. The CDR3 DNA sequence: TGTGCCAGCAGCTTAACCGGGGGGTCTAACTATGGCTACACCTTC. Translated: CASSLTGGSNYGYTF. The full variable domain, with the rest looked up from reference TRBV5-8 and TRBJ1-2, is EAGVTQSPTHLIKTRGQQATLRCSPISGHTSVYWYQQALGLGLQFLLWYDEGEERNRGNFPPRFSGRQFPNYSSELNVNALELEDSALYLCASSLTGGSNYGYTFGSGTRLTVV.

The rearrangement links TRBV2 to TRBJ2-3; 10 bases align to TRBD2. Germline lookup yields CDR1 SNHLY and CDR2 FYNNEI. After removal of 3 bases from V and 8 bases from J, the junction contained 5 bases not matched to a gene. The CDR3 contains 14 residues. CDR3 in DNA: TGTGCCAGCAGTGAGAGCGGGAGGGAAGGTACGCAGTATTTT. Translating gives CASSESGREGTQYF.

The chain links TRBV20-1 to TRBJ2-1; 8 bases agree with TRBD2. Trimming removed 3 bases from V and 7 bases from J; junction bases left unmatched: 8. CDR1 is DFQATT, CDR2 SNEGSKA, per germline (reference sequence). CDR3 length: 14 residues. In DNA form, the CDR3 reads TGCAGTGCTAGTTTCCTAGCGGGTGTTAATGAGCAGTTCTTC. This codes for CSASFLAGVNEQFF.

The rearrangement uses TRBV28 and TRBJ2-7; D is undetermined. V was pared by 3 bases and J by 5 bases, with 14 bases between. CDR3 size: 14 residues. Looked up from germline, CDR1 is MDHEN and CDR2 is SYDVKM. The CDR3: CASSLAGLLHEQYF. The DNA of the CDR3 is TGTGCCAGCAGTTTGGCCGGGTTGCTCCACGAGCAGTACTTC.

This chain links TRBV18 with TRBJ1-1; 11 bases are shared with TRBD1. Germline V CDR1 and CDR2: KGHSH, LQKENI. The CDR3 runs 15 residues. The ends lost 5 bases at V and 5 bases at J; junction bases unmatched: 7. The CDR3 bases are TGTGCCAGCTCATCGGGACAGGGGGGTTGGACTGAAGCTTTCTTT. It is translated as CASSSGQGGWTEAFF.

This clone appeared a single time. For the CDR3, the DNA is TGTGCCAGCAGTTCTCTTGGGAGCAATGAGCAGTTCTTC. This codes for CASSSLGSNEQFF. The chain joins TRBV28 to TRBJ2-1; a possible D gene is TRBD2 (5 bases). V lost 4 bases and J lost 6, with 10 bases in between. The CDR3 is made up of 13 amino acids. CDR1 is MDHEN, CDR2 SYDVKM, per germline.

The chain carries TRBV7-2 and TRBJ2-3, with no clear D. V gave up 2 bases and J gave up 1 base, with 10 bases separating them. Per germline, CDR1 SGHTA and CDR2 FQGNSA. The CDR3 loop spans 15 amino acids. CDR3 sequence reads: CASSLISTGTDTQYF. The CDR3 coding sequence is TGTGCCAGCAGCTTAATTTCGACTGGCACAGATACGCAGTATTTT.

The V call is TRBV9, the J call TRBJ1-1, with a tentative D call TRBD1 (5 bases). V was clipped by 4 bases and J by 4 bases, with 23 bases between them. This CDR3 contains 17 residues. Germline V CDR1 and CDR2: SGDLS, YYNGEE. CDR3 in DNA: TGTGCCAGCAGCACACCCCCCCGGGGGAGCCAAGGCACTGAAGCTTTCTTT. Amino acid sequence: CASSTPPRGSQGTEAFF.

This clone was counted at least ten times. The genes are TRBV5-1 and TRBJ2-5; perhaps TRBD1 as D (6 bases). Trimming removed 3 bases at V and 7 bases at J, with 16 bases between. CDR1 is SGHRS and CDR2 is YFSETQ in the germline V gene. The CDR3 covers 14 residues. The DNA of the CDR3 is TGCGCCAGCAGCTCCCCTGAGGGGGTGGCGACCCAGTACTTC. Protein product: CASSSPEGVATQYF.

CDR3 sequence reads: CASSQERQGEAFF. CDR3 in DNA: TGTGCCAGCAGCCAAGAACGGCAGGGAGAAGCTTTCTTT. This chain links TRBV14 with TRBJ1-1; D may be TRBD1 (5 bases). Germline CDR1 and CDR2: SGHDN and FVKESK. This CDR3 is built from 13 residues. Trimming took 0 bases from V and 8 from J, leaving 10 bases between them.

This clone showed up just once. In DNA form, the CDR3 reads TGTGCCAGTAGTATGGGTAGCGAAGCTTTCTTT. Its translation: CASSMGSEAFF. V gene TRBV19 combines with J gene TRBJ1-1; D gene unclear. Germline-derived CDR1 and CDR2 are LNHDA and SQIVND (reference sequence). CDR3 length equals 11 residues. Trimming removed 3 bases at V and 8 bases at J, with 7 bases between.

This sequence joins TRBV7-2 and TRBJ1-4, with D unclear. The CDR3 sequence is 14 residues long. Germline V gene data show CDR1 as SGHTA and CDR2 as FQGNSA. Trimming stripped 5 bases from V and 7 bases from J, with 14 bases between. CDR3 protein: CASSQSYRGEKLFF. Here the CDR3 DNA reads TGTGCCAGCAGCCAGAGCTACCGCGGTGAAAAACTGTTTTTT.

The CDR3 DNA sequence: TGCGCCAGCAGCGTGCAGAGACAGGGTGATGAGCAGTTCTTC. It specifies CASSVQRQGDEQFF. The J gene is TRBJ2-1, the V gene TRBV5-1; 7 bases map to TRBD1. This CDR3 spans 14 amino acids. Germline trimming cut 4 bases from V and 8 bases from J; bases unmatched to any gene: 9. Germline CDR1 and CDR2: SGHRS and YFSETQ.